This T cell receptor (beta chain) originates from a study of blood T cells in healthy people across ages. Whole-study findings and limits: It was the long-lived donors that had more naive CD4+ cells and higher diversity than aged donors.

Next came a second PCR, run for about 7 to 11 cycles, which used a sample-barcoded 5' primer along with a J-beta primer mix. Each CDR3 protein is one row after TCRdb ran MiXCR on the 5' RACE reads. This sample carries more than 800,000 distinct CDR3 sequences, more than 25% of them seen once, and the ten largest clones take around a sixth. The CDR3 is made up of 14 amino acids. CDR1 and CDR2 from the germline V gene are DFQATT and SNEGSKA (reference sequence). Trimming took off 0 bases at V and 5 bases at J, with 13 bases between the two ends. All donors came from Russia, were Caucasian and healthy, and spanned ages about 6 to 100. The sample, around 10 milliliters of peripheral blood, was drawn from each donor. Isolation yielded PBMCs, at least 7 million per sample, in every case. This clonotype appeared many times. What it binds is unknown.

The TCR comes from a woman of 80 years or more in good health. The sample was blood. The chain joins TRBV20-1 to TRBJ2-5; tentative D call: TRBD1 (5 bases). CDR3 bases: TGCAGTGCTAGAGATCCCAGGGTCCGGGAGACCCAGTACTTC. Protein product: CSARDPRVRETQYF.